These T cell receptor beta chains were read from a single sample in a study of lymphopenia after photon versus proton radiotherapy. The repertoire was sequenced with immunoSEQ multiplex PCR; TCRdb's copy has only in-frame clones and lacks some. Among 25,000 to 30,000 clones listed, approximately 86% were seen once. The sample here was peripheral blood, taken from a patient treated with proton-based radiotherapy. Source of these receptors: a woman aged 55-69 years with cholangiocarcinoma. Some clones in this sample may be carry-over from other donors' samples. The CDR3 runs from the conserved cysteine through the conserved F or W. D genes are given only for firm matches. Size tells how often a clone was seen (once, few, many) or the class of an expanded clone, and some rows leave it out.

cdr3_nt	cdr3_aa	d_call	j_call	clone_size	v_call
TGTGCCAGCAGCTTAGTGCGGGTTCTTAGCACAGATACGCAGTATTTT	CASSLVRVLSTDTQYF	-	TRBJ2-3	-	TRBV7-8
TGTGCCAGCAGCTTTTTAAATTCAGATCAGCCCCAGCATTTT	CASSFLNSDQPQHF	-	TRBJ1-5	-	TRBV7-2
TGCGCCAGCAGCTCTGGGGACGGGAGCTATGGCTACACCTTC	CASSSGDGSYGYTF	-	TRBJ1-2	few	TRBV5-1
TGTGCCACCAGCAGACGGACTGGCTCCTACGAGCAGTACTTC	CATSRRTGSYEQYF	-	TRBJ2-7	few	TRBV15
TGTGCCAGCAGCTCCAGGACAGGGGACAATGAGCAGTTCTTC	CASSSRTGDNEQFF	TRBD1	TRBJ2-1	-	TRBV6-1
TGTGCCAGCAGCGTAGACGGGACCACCCTCGGGCCCCAGCATTTT	CASSVDGTTLGPQHF	-	TRBJ1-5	-	TRBV9
TGCAGTGCTAGATCGTGGCGGGAGCAGTTCTTC	CSARSWREQFF	-	TRBJ2-1	-	TRBV20-1
TGCGCCAGCAGTCTAGACAGAAATAACTACAATGAGCAGTTCTTC	CASSLDRNNYNEQFF	-	TRBJ2-1	-	TRBV10-2
TGTGCCAGCAGTAGCGGGGGTAAAGAGACCCAGTACTTC	CASSSGGKETQYF	TRBD2	TRBJ2-5	-	TRBV7-2
TGTGCCAGCAGCCCCCGGGGGGCGATATCCTACGAGCAGTACTTC	CASSPRGAISYEQYF	-	TRBJ2-7	few	TRBV7-8
TGTGCCAGCAGCTGGGAACCGGGTCTTAAAGAAGCTTTCTTT	CASSWEPGLKEAFF	-	TRBJ1-1	-	TRBV5-4
TGCGCCAGCAGCCTCCATGGCCCTCTGGTGGACTATGGCTACACCTTC	CASSLHGPLVDYGYTF	-	TRBJ1-2	-	TRBV4-3
TGTGCCAGCAGCCCAATAGGGGTCTCTGGAAACACCATATATTTT	CASSPIGVSGNTIYF	-	TRBJ1-3	-	TRBV9
TGCGCTAGCAGCTTGAGGGCTAGCGGGGGGGAAGAGACCCAGTACTTC	CASSLRASGGEETQYF	TRBD2	TRBJ2-5	-	TRBV5-1